This T cell receptor beta chain stems from a study of T-cell reconstitution after alpha-beta-depleted transplantation in children. V lost 1 base, J lost 4 bases, and 7 bases lay in between. Per germline, CDR1 MGHDK and CDR2 SYGVNS. There are 13 residues in the CDR3. The library targeted TCRbeta and was prepared with unique molecular identifiers. TCRdb fed the PCR reads into MiXCR, producing one record per CDR3 protein. The sample holds a few hundred thousand distinct CDR3 sequences; roughly 20% are singletons and the top ten take 3.5% to 4%. Sequenced here: PBMCs from the stem cell graft donor, sampled from the stem cell graft. This chain uses TRBV25-1 with TRBJ1-1; D gene ambiguous. The sequence was collected from a human donor who donated a stem cell graft to a child with acute myeloid leukemia. The DNA of the CDR3 is TGTGCCAGCAGTGAATCAATCGGCACTGAAGCTTTCTTT. It encodes CASSESIGTEAFF.